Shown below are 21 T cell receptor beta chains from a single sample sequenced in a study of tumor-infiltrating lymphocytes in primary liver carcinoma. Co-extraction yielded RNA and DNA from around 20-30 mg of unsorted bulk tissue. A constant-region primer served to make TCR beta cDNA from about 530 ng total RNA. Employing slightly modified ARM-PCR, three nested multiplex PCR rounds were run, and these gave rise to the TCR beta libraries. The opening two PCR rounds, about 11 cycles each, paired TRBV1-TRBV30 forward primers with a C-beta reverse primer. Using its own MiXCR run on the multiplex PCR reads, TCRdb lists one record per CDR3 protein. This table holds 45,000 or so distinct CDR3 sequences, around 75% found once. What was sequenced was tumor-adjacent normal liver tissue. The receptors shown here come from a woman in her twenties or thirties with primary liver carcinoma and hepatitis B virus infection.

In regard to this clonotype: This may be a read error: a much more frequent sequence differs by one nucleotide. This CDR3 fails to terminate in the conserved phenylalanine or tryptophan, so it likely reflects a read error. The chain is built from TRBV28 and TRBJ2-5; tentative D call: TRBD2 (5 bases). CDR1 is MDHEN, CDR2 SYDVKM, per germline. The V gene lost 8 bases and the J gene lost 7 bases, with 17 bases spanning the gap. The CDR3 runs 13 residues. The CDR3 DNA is TGTGCCAGCGGGTGGGGAGCTCGTGGGACCCAGTACTCC. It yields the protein CASGWGARGTQYS.

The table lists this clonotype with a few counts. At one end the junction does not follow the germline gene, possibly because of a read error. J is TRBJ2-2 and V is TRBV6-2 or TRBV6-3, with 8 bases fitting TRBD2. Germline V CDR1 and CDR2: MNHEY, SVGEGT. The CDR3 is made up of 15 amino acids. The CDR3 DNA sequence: TGTGCTAGCAGGACGGGACTAGGGGCCTCCGGGGAGCTGTTTTTT. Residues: CASRTGLGASGELFF.

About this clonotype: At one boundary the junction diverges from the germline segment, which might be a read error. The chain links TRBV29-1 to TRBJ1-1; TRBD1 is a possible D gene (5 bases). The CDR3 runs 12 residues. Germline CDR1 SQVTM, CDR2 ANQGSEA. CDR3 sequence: CNVVRAGTEAFF. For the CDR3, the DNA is TGTAACGTTGTTAGGGCAGGGACTGAAGCTTTCTTT.

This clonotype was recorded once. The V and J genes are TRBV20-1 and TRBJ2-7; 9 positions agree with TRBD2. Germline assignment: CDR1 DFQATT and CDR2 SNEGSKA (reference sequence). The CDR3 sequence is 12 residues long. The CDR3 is CSGLATAYEQYF. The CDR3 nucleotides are TGCAGCGGACTAGCGACCGCCTACGAGCAGTACTTC.

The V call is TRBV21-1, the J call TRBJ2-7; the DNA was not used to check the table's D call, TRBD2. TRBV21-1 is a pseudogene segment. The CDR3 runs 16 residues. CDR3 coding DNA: TGTGCCAGCAGCAAGGGACGGCGGGAATCTATCTACGAGCAGTACTTC. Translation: CASSKGRRESIYEQYF.

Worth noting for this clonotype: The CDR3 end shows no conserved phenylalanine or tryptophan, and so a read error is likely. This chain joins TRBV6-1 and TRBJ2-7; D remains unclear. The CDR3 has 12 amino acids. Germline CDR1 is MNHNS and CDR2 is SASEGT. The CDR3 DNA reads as TGTGTCAGCTCCCCCCGCTCCTACGAGCAGTACCTC. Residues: CVSSPRSYEQYL.

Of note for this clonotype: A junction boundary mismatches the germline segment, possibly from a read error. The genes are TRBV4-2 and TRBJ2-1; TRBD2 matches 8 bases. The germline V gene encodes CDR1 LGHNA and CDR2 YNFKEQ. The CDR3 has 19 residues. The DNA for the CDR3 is TGTGCCAGGAGCCAAGATCGGTCTAGGACTAGCAGGATATACAATGGGCAGTTCTTC. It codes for CARSQDRSRTSRIYNGQFF.

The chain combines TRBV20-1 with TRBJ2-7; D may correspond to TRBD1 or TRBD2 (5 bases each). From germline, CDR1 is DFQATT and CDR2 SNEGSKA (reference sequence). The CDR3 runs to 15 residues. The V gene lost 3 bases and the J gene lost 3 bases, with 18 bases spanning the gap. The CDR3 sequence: CSARMVGGPFYEQYF. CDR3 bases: TGCAGTGCTAGGATGGTTGGGGGTCCCTTCTACGAGCAGTACTTC.

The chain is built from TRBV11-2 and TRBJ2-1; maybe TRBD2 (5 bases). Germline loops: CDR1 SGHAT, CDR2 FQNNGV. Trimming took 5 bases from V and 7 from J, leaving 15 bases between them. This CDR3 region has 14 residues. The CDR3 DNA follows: TGTGCCAGCAGCCTCGAGGAGGCATGGAATGAGCAGTTCTTC. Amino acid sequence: CASSLEEAWNEQFF.

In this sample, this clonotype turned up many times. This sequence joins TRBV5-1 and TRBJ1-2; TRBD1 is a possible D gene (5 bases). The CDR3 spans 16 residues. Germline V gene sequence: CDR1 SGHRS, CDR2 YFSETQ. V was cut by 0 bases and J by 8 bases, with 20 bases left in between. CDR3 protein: CASSLVQAGTGLGYTF. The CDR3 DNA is TGCGCCAGCAGCTTGGTTCAAGCAGGGACGGGGTTGGGCTACACCTTC.

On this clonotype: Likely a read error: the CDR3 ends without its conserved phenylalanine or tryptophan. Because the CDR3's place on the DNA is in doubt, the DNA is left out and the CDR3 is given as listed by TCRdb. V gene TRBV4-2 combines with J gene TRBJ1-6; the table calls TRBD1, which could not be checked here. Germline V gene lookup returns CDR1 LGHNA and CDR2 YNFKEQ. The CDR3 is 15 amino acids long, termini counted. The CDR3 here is CASSQGDRGYTPLHV.

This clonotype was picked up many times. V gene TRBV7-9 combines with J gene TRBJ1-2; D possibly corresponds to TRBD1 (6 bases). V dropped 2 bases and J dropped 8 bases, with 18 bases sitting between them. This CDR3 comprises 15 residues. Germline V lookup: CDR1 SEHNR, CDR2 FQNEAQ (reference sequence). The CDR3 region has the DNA TGTGCCAGCAGCTTACGGAGCGGGCAGGGGCACGGCTACACCTTC. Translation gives CASSLRSGQGHGYTF.

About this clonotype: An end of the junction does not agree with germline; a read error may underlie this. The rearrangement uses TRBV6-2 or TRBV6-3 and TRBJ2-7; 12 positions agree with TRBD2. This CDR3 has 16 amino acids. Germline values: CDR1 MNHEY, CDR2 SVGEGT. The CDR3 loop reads CASSFLAGGTSCEQYF. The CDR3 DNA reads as TGCGCCAGCAGCTTTCTAGCGGGAGGGACAAGCTGCGAGCAGTACTTC.

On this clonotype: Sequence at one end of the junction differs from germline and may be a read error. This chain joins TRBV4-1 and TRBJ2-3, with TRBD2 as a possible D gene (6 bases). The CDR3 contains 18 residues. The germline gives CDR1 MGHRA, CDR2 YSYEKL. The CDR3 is CASSQDLGGTPGIDPQYF. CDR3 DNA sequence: TGCGCCAGCAGCCAAGATCTGGGCGGGACTCCGGGCATAGATCCGCAGTATTTT.

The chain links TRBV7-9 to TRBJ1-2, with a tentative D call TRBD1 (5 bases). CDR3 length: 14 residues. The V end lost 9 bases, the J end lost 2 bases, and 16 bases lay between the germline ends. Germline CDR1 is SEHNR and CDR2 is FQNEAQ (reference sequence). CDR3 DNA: TGTGCCAGTAGCGTTACTCGACAGAACTATGGCTACACCTTC. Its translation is CASSVTRQNYGYTF.

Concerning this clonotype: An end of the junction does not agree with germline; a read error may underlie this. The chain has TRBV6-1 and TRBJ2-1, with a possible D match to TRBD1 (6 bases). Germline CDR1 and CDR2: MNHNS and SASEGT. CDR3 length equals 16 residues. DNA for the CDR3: TGTGCCAGCAGTGAAGACGGCGGTAGGGGGAACAATGAGGAGTTCTTC. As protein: CASSEDGGRGNNEEFF.

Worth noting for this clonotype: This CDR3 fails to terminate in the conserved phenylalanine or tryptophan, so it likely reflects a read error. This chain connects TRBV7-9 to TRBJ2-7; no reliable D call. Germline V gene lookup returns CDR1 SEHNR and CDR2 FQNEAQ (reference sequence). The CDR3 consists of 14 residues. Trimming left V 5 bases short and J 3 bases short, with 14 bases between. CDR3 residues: CASSLLTHRYEQYL. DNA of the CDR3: TGTGCCAGCAGCCTCCTGACTCACCGCTACGAGCAGTACCTC.

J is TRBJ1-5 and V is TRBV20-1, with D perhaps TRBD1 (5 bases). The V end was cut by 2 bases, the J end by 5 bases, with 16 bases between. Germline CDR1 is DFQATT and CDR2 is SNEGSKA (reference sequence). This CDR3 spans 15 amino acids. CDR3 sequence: CSARNPSWGDQPQHF. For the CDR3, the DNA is TGCAGTGCTAGAAACCCTTCGTGGGGGGATCAGCCCCAGCATTTT.

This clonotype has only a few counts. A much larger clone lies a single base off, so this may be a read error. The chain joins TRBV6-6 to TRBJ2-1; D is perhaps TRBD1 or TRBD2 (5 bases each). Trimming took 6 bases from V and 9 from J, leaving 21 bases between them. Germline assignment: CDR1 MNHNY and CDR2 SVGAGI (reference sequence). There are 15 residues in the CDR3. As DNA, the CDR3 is TGTGCCAGCAGGGACGGGACGGCTCGGAGGAGTGAGCAGTTCTTC. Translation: CASRDGTARRSEQFF.

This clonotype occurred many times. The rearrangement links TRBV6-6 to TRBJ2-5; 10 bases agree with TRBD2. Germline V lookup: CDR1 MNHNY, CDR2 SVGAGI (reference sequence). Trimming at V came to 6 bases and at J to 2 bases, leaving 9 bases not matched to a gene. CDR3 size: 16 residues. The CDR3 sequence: CASSPQLAGSQETQYF. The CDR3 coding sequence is TGTGCCAGCAGCCCCCAACTAGCGGGGTCACAAGAGACCCAGTACTTC.

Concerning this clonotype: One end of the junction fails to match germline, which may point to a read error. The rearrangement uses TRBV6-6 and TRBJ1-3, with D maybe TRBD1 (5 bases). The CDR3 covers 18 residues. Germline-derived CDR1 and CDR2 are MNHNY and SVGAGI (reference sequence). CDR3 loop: CAISYSGQGGESGNAIYF. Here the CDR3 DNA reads TGTGCCATCAGTTACTCCGGCCAGGGTGGGGAATCTGGAAACGCCATATATTTT.